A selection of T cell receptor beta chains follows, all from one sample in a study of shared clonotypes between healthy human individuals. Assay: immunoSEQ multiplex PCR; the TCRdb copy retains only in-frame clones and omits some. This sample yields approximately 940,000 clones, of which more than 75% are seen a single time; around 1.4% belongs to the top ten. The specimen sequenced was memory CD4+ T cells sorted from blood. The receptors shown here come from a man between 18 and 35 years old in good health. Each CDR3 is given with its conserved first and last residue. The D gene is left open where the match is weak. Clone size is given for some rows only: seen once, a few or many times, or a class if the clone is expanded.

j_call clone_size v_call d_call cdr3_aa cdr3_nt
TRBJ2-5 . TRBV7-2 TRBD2 CASSLGGLAGGTTETQYF TGTGCCAGCAGTCTAGGTGGACTAGCGGGGGGTACTACAGAGACCCAGTACTTC
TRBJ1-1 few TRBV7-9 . CASSLPDAEAFF TGTGCCAGCAGCTTACCGGACGCTGAAGCTTTCTTT
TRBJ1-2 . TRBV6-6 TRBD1 CASSTGAPNYGYTF TGTGCCAGCAGTACAGGGGCCCCTAACTATGGCTACACCTTC
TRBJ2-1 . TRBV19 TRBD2 CASSSPGGPNNEQFF TGTGCCAGTAGTTCTCCGGGAGGGCCCAACAATGAGCAGTTCTTC
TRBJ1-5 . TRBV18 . CASSPRRADNQPQHF TGTGCCAGCTCACCTCGCCGGGCCGATAATCAGCCCCAGCATTTT
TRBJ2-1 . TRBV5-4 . CASSLPGSRGNEQFF TGTGCCAGCAGCTTGCCGGGTTCAAGGGGCAATGAGCAGTTCTTC
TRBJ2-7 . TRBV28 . CASSYSLVGYEQYF TGTGCCAGCAGTTACTCGCTAGTGGGTTACGAGCAGTACTTC
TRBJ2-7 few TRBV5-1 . CASSLGGQQGYEQYF TGCGCCAGCAGCTTGGGTGGACAGCAAGGCTACGAGCAGTACTTC
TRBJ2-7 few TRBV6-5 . CASSTARGEQYF TGTGCCAGCAGTACCGCGAGGGGGGAGCAGTACTTC
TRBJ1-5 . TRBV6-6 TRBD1 CASSYTDRGSSQPQHF TGTGCCAGCAGTTACACCGACAGGGGGAGTAGTCAGCCCCAGCATTTT
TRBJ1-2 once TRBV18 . CASSPPAQGYYGYTF TGTGCCAGCTCACCACCGGCTCAGGGGTACTATGGCTACACCTTC
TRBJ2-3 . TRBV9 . CASSVGTDTQYF TGTGCCAGCAGCGTCGGCACAGATACGCAGTATTTT
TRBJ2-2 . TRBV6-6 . CASSYRVSANTGELFF TGTGCCAGCAGTTACAGGGTTTCGGCGAACACCGGGGAGCTGTTTTTT
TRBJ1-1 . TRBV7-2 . CASSLRTGQRAFF TGTGCCAGCAGCTTACGTACAGGGCAAAGAGCTTTCTTT
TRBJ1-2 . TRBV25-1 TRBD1 CASSGGTGRYGYTF TGTGCCAGCAGTGGGGGGACAGGGAGGTATGGCTACACCTTC
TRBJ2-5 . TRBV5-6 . CASSLGIASETQYF TGTGCCAGCAGCTTGGGGATAGCTTCAGAGACCCAGTACTTC
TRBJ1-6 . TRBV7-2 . CASSLVYANSPLHF TGTGCCAGCAGCTTAGTCTACGCTAATTCACCCCTCCACTTT
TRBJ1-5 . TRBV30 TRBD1 CAWTGQAGQPQHF TGTGCCTGGACCGGACAGGCTGGGCAGCCCCAGCATTTT
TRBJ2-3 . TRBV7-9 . CASSLRGSTDTQYF TGTGCCAGCAGCTTACGGGGTAGCACAGATACGCAGTATTTT
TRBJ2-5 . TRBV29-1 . CSVGGQETQYF TGCAGCGTTGGGGGACAAGAGACCCAGTACTTC
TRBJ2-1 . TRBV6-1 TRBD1 CASSEPAGGSSYNEQFF TGTGCCAGCAGTGAACCCGCAGGGGGATCCTCCTACAATGAGCAGTTCTTC
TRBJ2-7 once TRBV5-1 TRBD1 CASSLRTGGSEQYF TGCGCCAGCAGCCTGAGGACAGGGGGAAGCGAGCAGTACTTC
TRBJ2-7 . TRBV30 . CAWAGTRPHEQYF TGTGCCTGGGCCGGGACTCGCCCCCACGAGCAGTACTTC
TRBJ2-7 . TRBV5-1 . CASSKPDLKGEQYF TGCGCCAGCAGCAAACCGGACTTAAAGGGGGAGCAGTACTTC
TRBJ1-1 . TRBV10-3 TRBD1 CAISGTGGSTEAFF TGTGCCATCAGTGGGACAGGGGGAAGTACTGAAGCTTTCTTT
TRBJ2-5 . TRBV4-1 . CASSQRDSKETETQYF TGCGCCAGCAGCCAGCGAGACAGTAAGGAGACGGAGACCCAGTACTTC
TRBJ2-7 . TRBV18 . CASSQTGGRGTYEQYF TGTGCCAGCTCACAAACTGGGGGGCGCGGAACCTACGAGCAGTACTTC
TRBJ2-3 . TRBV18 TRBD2 CASSLLAAYTDTQYF TGTGCCAGCTCACTCCTAGCGGCCTACACAGATACGCAGTATTTT
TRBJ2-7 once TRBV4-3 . CASSQELEDTYEQYF TGCGCCAGCAGCCAAGAGTTGGAGGACACCTACGAGCAGTACTTC
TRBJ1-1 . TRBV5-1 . CASSFEGVEGAEAFF TGCGCCAGCAGCTTTGAGGGAGTGGAGGGCGCTGAAGCTTTCTTT
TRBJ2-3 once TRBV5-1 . CATASAGSTDTQYF TGCGCCACGGCTTCGGCGGGTAGCACAGATACGCAGTATTTT
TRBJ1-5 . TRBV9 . CASSGQGGGQPQHF TGTGCCAGCAGCGGCCAGGGTGGTGGGCAGCCCCAGCATTTT
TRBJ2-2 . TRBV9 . CASSVEDTHTGELFF TGTGCCAGCAGCGTAGAGGACACCCACACCGGGGAGCTGTTTTTT
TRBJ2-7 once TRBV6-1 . CASSEETRIYEQYF TGTGCCAGCAGTGAAGAGACAAGAATATACGAGCAGTACTTC
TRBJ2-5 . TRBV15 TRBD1 CATSRGAGGRETQYF TGTGCCACCAGCAGAGGGGCAGGGGGCCGAGAGACCCAGTACTTC
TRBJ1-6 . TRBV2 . CASQNNSPLHF TGTGCCAGCCAAAACAATTCACCCCTCCACTTT
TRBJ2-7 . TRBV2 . CASSEAREQYF TGTGCCAGCAGTGAAGCGCGCGAGCAGTACTTC
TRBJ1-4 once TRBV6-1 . CASSEFGPGATNEKLFF TGTGCCAGCAGTGAATTTGGTCCAGGAGCAACTAATGAAAAACTGTTTTTT
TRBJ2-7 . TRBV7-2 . CASSLGAQLWYEQYF TGTGCCAGCAGCTTAGGGGCACAGCTCTGGTACGAGCAGTACTTC
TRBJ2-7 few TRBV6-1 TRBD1 CASSARTGADLRREQYF TGTGCCAGCAGTGCCCGGACAGGGGCCGACCTACGGAGAGAGCAGTACTTC
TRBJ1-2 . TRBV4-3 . CASSQARGLNYGYTF TGCGCCAGCAGCCAAGCGCGGGGGCTAAACTATGGCTACACCTTC
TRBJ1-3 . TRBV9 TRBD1 CASSVGGQDAGNTIYF TGTGCCAGCAGCGTGGGGGGACAGGACGCTGGAAACACCATATATTTT
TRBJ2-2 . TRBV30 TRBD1 CAWSPTSGTGVGELFF TGTGCCTGGAGTCCCACCTCCGGGACAGGGGTCGGGGAGCTGTTTTTT
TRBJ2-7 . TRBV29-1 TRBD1 CSVGDSNYEQYF TGCAGCGTTGGGGACAGTAACTACGAGCAGTACTTC
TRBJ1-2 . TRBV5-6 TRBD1 CASSLADRGSNYGYTF TGTGCCAGCAGCTTGGCCGACAGGGGATCTAACTATGGCTACACCTTC
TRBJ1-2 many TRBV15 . CATSLDRDYGYTF TGTGCCACCAGCTTGGACAGAGACTATGGCTACACCTTC
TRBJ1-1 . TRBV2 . CARRQERFSTEAFF TGTGCCAGGCGGCAAGAGAGATTCAGCACTGAAGCTTTCTTT
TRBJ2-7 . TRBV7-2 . CASSLGGFYEQYF TGTGCCAGCAGCTTAGGCGGGTTCTACGAGCAGTACTTC
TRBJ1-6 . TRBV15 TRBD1 CATSRDRDRVSPLHF TGTGCCACCAGCAGAGATAGGGACAGGGTTTCACCCCTCCACTTT
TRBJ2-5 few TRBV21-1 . CASRTQCGGRFETQYF TGTGCCAGCAGAACCCAGTGCGGGGGACGCTTTGAGACCCAGTACTTC
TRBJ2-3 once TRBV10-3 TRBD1 CAIGQGPGIDTQYF TGTGCCATAGGACAGGGCCCCGGGATAGATACGCAGTATTTT
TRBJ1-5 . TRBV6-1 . CASSEGGVGGRQPQHF TGTGCCAGCAGTGAAGGAGGTGTCGGGGGTCGTCAGCCCCAGCATTTT
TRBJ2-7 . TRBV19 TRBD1 CASKAGTGGHEQYF TGTGCCAGTAAAGCCGGGACAGGGGGCCACGAGCAGTACTTC
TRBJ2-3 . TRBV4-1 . CASSLGGLGDTQYF TGCGCCAGCAGCCTGGGGGGTTTGGGAGATACGCAGTATTTT
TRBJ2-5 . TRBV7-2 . CASSWGQETQYF TGTGCCAGCAGCTGGGGACAAGAGACCCAGTACTTC
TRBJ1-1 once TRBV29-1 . CSVSRVEDTEAFF TGCAGCGTTAGCAGGGTAGAGGACACTGAAGCTTTCTTT
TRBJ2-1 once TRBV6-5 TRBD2 CASSSPGLAGAEQFF TGTGCCAGCAGTTCCCCGGGACTAGCGGGAGCTGAGCAGTTCTTC
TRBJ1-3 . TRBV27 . CASARGGTGNTIYF TGTGCCAGTGCTCGGGGTGGGACTGGAAACACCATATATTTT
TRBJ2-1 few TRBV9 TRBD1 CASSQGQGAYNEQFF TGTGCCAGCAGTCAGGGACAGGGCGCCTACAATGAGCAGTTCTTC